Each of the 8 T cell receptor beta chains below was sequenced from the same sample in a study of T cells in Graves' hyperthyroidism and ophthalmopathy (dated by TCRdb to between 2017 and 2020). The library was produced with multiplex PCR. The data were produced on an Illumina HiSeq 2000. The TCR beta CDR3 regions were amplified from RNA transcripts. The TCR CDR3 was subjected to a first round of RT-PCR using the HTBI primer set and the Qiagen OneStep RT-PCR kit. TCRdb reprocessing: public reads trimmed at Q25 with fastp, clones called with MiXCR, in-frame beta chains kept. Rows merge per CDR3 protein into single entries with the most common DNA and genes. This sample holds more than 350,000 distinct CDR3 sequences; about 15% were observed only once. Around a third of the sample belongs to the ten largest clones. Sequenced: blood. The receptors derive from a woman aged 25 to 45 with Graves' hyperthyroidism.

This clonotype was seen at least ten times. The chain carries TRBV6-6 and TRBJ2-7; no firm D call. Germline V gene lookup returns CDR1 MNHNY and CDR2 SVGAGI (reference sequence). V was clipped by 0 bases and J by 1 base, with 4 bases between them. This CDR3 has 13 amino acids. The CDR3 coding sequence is TGTGCCAGCAGTTACTCACCGTCCTACGAGCAGTACTTC. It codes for CASSYSPSYEQYF.

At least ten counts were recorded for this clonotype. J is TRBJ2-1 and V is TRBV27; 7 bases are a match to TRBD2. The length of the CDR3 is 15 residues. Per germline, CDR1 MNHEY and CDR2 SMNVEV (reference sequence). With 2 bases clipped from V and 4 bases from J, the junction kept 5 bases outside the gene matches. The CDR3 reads CASSLAGEGYNEQFF. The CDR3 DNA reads TGTGCCAGCAGTTTAGCGGGAGAGGGGTACAATGAGCAGTTCTTC.

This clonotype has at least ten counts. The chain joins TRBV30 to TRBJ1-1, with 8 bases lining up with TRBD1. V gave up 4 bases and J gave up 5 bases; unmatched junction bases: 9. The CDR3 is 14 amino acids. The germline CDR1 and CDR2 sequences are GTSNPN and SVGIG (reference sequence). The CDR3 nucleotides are TGTGCCTGGAACCGCGGACAGGGAAGTACTGAAGCTTTCTTT. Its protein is CAWNRGQGSTEAFF.

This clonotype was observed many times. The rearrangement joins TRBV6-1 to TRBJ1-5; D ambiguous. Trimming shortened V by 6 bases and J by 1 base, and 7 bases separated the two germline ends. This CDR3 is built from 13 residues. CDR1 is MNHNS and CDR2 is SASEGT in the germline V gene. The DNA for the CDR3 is TGTGCCAGCAGGTCCGGAAGCAATCAGCCCCAGCATTTT. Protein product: CASRSGSNQPQHF.

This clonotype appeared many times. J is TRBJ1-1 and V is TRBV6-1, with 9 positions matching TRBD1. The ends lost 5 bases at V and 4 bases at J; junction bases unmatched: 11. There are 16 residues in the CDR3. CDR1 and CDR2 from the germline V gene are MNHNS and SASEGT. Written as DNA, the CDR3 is TGTGCCAGCAGTTACATACAGGGGGCTCGGAGCACTGAAGCTTTCTTT. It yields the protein CASSYIQGARSTEAFF.

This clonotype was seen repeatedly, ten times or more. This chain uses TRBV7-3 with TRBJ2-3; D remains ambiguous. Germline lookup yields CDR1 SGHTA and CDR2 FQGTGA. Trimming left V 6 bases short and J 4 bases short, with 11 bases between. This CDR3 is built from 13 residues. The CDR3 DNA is TGTGCCAGCAGTAAAGACCAGGCAGATACGCAGTATTTT. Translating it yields CASSKDQADTQYF.

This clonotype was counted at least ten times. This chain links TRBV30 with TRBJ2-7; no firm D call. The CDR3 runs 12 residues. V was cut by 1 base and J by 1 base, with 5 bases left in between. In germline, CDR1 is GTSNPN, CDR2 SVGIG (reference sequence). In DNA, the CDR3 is TGTGCCTGGAGTGAGCTTTCCTACGAGCAGTACTTC. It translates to CAWSELSYEQYF.

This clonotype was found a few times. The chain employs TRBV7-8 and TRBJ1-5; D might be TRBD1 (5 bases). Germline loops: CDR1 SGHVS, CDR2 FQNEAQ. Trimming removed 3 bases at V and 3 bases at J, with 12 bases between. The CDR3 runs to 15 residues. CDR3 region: CASSFGGGDNQPQHF. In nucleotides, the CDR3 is TGTGCCAGCAGCTTCGGGGGGGGGGACAATCAGCCCCAGCATTTT.